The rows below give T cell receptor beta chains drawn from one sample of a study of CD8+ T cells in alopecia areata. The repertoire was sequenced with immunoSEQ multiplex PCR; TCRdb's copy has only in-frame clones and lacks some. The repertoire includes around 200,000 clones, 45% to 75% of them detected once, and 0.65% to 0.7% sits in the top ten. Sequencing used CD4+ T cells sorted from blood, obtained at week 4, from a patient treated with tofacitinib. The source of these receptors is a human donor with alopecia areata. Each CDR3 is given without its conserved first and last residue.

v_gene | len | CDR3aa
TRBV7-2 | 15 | ASSSRPGTVDSYEQY
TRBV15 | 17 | ATSRDGGALGADYNEQF
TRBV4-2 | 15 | ASSQTRTSGDQETQY
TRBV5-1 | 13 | ASSLDGSSYNEQF
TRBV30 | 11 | AWTEPGGRGYT
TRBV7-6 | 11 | ASSAIPNEKLF
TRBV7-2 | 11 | ASSLAPGDGYT
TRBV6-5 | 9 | ASVGADTQY
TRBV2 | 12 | ASSVDNRSGELF
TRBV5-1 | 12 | ASSEATNTGELF
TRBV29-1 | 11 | SGETSGRQTQY
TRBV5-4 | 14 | ASSLRLAGGTETQY
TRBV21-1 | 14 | ASSKAVGTGRDGYT
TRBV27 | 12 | ASSFWDRPYEQY
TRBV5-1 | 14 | ASSPVRPGVYNEQF
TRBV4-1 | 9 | ASSQGVHRY
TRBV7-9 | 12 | ASSLQAMNTEAF
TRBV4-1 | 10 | ASSRTVNEQF
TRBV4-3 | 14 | ASSPSVRGTTYEQY
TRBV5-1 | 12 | ASSLGVGRYEQY
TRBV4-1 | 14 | ASSQGQGYSNQPQH
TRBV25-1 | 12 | ASSGGGVQETQY
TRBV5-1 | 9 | ASTVQETQY
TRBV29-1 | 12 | SVAGGSGTDTQY
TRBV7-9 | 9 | ASSFKDTQY
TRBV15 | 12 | ATSARRTNEKLF
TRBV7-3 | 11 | ASSPTRNNEQF
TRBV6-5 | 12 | ASSARGGVDIQY
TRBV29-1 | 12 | SVWTPSWNTEAF
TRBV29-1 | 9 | SVAPDTEAF
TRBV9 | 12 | ASSVDGASGTQF
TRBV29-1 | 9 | SVARPGELF
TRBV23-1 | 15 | ASSQSPLKRTSYEQY
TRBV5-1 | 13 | ASSLDTPSGETQY
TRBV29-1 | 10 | SVAPGKDTQY
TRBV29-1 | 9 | SVGQGGWLF
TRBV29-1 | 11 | SVEESGTSEQY
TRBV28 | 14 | ASSATGTGGKETQY
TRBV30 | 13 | ACSPGVLDGNIQY
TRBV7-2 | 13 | ASSLQAAMNTEAF
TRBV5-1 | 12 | ASSFFDTQETQY
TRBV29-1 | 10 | SVKQGSYEQY
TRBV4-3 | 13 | ASSQGRTGFYGYT
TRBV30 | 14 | AWSVQGGAGANVLT
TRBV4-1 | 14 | ASSQDRTGAQETQY
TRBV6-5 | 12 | ASSFGREIYGYT
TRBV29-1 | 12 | SVATSGGGATQY
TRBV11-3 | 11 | ASSLGRTDTQY
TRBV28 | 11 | ASSTSSTDTQY
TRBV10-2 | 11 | ASSVSGDTEAF
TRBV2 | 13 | ASSVLGTPRETQY
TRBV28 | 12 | ASSLLGIYYGYT
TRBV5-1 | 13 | ASARTGSGTGELF
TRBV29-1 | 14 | SVGYRDRGPNTEAF
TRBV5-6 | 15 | ASSLVGQGVGSRGYT